The 32 T cell receptor beta chains below come from one sample, sequenced in a study of blood T cell repertoires in COVID-19. The assay was immunoSEQ multiplex PCR, and TCRdb's table has in-frame clones only and misses some. The table records 90,000 to 110,000 clones, under 90% of them present only once. The sequenced material came from peripheral blood. These receptor sequences come from a woman between 45 and 65 years old with acute or convalescent COVID-19.

This clone has more than one count but fewer than ten. This rearrangement joins TRBV19 to TRBJ1-1; TRBD1 is a possible D gene (5 bases). Trimming cost V 9 bases and J 5 bases, with 22 bases left between them. Germline CDR1 and CDR2: LNHDA and SQIVND (reference sequence). This CDR3 has 15 amino acids. CDR3 coding DNA: TGTGCCAGCTCCATTGAACCTGCAGGGATAACTGAAGCTTTCTTT. Translation: CASSIEPAGITEAFF.

This sequence joins TRBV2 and TRBJ1-4; possibly TRBD1 for D (6 bases). The CDR3 length is 11 residues. Looked up from germline, CDR1 is SNHLY and CDR2 is FYNNEI. Trimming took off 8 bases at V and 12 bases at J, with 13 bases between the two ends. The CDR3 reads CASRPGQQLFF. DNA for the CDR3: TGTGCCAGCCGTCCGGGACAACAACTGTTTTTT.

This chain uses TRBV24-1 with TRBJ2-3; D is uncertain. Germline CDR1 and CDR2: KGHDR and SFDVKD. The CDR3 spans 13 residues. V was clipped by 5 bases and J by 6 bases, with 11 bases between them. The CDR3 sequence: CATSVNTGDTQYF. The CDR3 DNA is TGTGCCACCAGTGTTAACACCGGGGATACGCAGTATTTT.

The chain employs TRBV19 and TRBJ1-1; 7 positions match TRBD1. Germline loops: CDR1 LNHDA, CDR2 SQIVND (reference sequence). Unmatched junction bases numbered 2, after V lost 7 bases and J lost 6 bases. The CDR3 consists of 11 residues. This CDR3 is CASTTGAEAFF. DNA for the CDR3: TGTGCCAGTACAACAGGGGCTGAAGCTTTCTTT.

The chain combines TRBV12-3 or TRBV12-4 with TRBJ1-2, with a possible D match to TRBD1 (5 bases). The CDR3 totals 13 residues. Between the trimmed V and J ends, which lost 5 bases and 4 bases, there was a span of 11 bases. The CDR3 sequence is CASSGDSGYGYTF. The CDR3 region has the DNA TGTGCCAGCAGTGGCGACAGTGGCTATGGCTACACCTTC.

This clone was counted once. The sample holds other DNA sequences that translate to the same CDR3. The rearrangement links TRBV5-1 to TRBJ1-4; D possibly corresponds to TRBD1 (5 bases). Germline V gene lookup returns CDR1 SGHRS and CDR2 YFSETQ. This CDR3 is 14 amino acids long. Trimming left V 0 bases short and J 4 bases short, with 7 bases between. CDR3 amino acids: CASSLAGYNEKLFF. The CDR3 nucleotides read TGCGCCAGCAGCTTGGCAGGGTATAATGAAAAACTGTTTTTT.

The chain recombines TRBV2 with TRBJ2-7; 7 bases fit TRBD1. Germline CDR1 reads SNHLY; CDR2 reads FYNNEI. CDR3 length: 18 residues. V trimming: 0 bases; J trimming: 2 bases; junction bases outside the gene matches: 13. The CDR3 bases are TGTGCCAGCAGTGAAGCCTCGCGCCTGACAGGGCTAGCCTACGAGCAGTACTTC. Residues: CASSEASRLTGLAYEQYF. The variable domain in full, completed from reference TRBV2 and TRBJ2-7, reads EPEVTQTPSHQVTQMGQEVILRCVPISNHLYFYWYRQILGQKVEFLVSFYNNEISEKSEIFDDQFSVERPDGSNFTLKIRSTKLEDSAMYFCASSEASRLTGLAYEQYFGPGTRLTVT.

The chain links TRBV30 to TRBJ2-7; D not resolved. This CDR3 has 13 residues. CDR1 is GTSNPN, CDR2 SVGIG, per germline (reference sequence). The germline V and J ends were trimmed by 0 bases and 3 bases, with 9 bases remaining between them. The CDR3 DNA sequence: TGTGCCTGGAGTGTAGGTCCAGGCTACGAGCAGTACTTC. It codes for CAWSVGPGYEQYF.

The chain is built from TRBV6-5 and TRBJ2-7; D may be TRBD2 (6 bases). The CDR3 runs 15 residues. Germline V gene data show CDR1 as MNHEY and CDR2 as SVGAGI. V shed 0 bases and J shed 3 bases, with 12 bases lying between them. This CDR3 is CASSYSLGGGYEQYF. The CDR3 coding sequence is TGTGCCAGCAGTTACTCACTTGGGGGAGGCTACGAGCAGTACTTC.

The genes are TRBV7-7 and TRBJ2-1; no reliable D call. The CDR3 runs to 13 residues. Germline V CDR1 and CDR2: SSHAT, FNYEAQ (reference sequence). Trimming removed 1 base at V and 9 bases at J, with 10 bases between. The CDR3 spells CASSLVGTGEQFF. The CDR3 nucleotides are TGTGCCAGCAGCTTAGTTGGAACGGGTGAGCAGTTCTTC. The full variable domain, rest sourced from reference TRBV7-7 and TRBJ2-1, is GAGVSQSPRYKVTKRGQDVTLRCDPISSHATLYWYQQALGQGPEFLTYFNYEAQPDKSGLPSDRFSAERPEGSISTLTIQRTEQRDSAMYRCASSLVGTGEQFFGPGTRLTVL.

This chain joins TRBV19 and TRBJ2-7; D call uncertain. The CDR3 is made up of 16 amino acids. The germline V gene encodes CDR1 LNHDA and CDR2 SQIVND (reference sequence). Trimming left V 1 base short and J 2 bases short, with 15 bases between. CDR3 nucleotide sequence: TGTGCCAGTAGTATAGGATGGCCCAGATTCCCCTACGAGCAGTACTTC. Translated: CASSIGWPRFPYEQYF.

The J gene is TRBJ1-4, the V gene TRBV5-5; D perhaps matches TRBD1 (6 bases). The CDR3 contains 14 residues. Germline-derived CDR1 and CDR2 are SGHKS and YYEKEE (reference sequence). V was clipped by 2 bases and J by 5 bases, with 10 bases between them. CDR3 sequence (DNA): TGTGCCAGCAGCTTCCTGGGACACAATGAAAAACTGTTTTTT. This gives the protein CASSFLGHNEKLFF.

The CDR3 is CAIRGTSGGIDTQYF. DNA for the CDR3: TGTGCCATCAGGGGGACTAGCGGGGGGATAGATACGCAGTATTTT. V and J are TRBV10-3 and TRBJ2-3, with 15 bases fitting TRBD2. The CDR3 has 15 residues. The J segment lost 5 bases and the V segment lost 6 bases, leaving 3 bases of the junction unmatched. CDR1 ENHRY and CDR2 SYGVKD come from the germline V gene.

This clone was seen only once. CDR3 loop: CASGGAVTNTGELFF. Written as DNA, the CDR3 is TGTGCCAGTGGGGGGGCGGTCACGAACACCGGGGAGCTGTTTTTT. The chain is built from TRBV19 and TRBJ2-2; D possibly corresponds to TRBD2 (7 bases). This CDR3 has 15 residues. The V gene lost 8 bases and the J gene lost 0 bases, with 13 bases spanning the gap. Germline V gene data show CDR1 as LNHDA and CDR2 as SQIVND (reference sequence).

J is TRBJ1-2 and V is TRBV30; the match to TRBD1 covers 7 bases. The CDR3 runs 17 residues. Germline-derived CDR1 and CDR2 are GTSNPN and SVGIG (reference sequence). The V and J ends lost 0 bases and 4 bases, in that order; junction bases with no gene match: 14. DNA for the CDR3: TGTGCCTGGAGTGTACGATCAGGCTCCGGGACAGCCTATGGCTACACCTTC. Its protein product is CAWSVRSGSGTAYGYTF.

This clone was seen only a few times. The V and J genes are TRBV5-1 and TRBJ2-1, with a tentative D call TRBD1 (5 bases). Germline assignment: CDR1 SGHRS and CDR2 YFSETQ. Trimming cost V 4 bases and J 7 bases, with 18 bases left between them. The CDR3 totals 15 residues. The CDR3 coding sequence is TGCGCCAGCAGCCCCTTTGTGGGGCCGGGTAATGAGCAGTTCTTC. This translates into CASSPFVGPGNEQFF. The complete variable domain, with remaining parts taken from reference TRBV5-1 and TRBJ2-1, reads KAGVTQTPRYLIKTRGQQVTLSCSPISGHRSVSWYQQTPGQGLQFLFEYFSETQRNKGNFPGRFSGRQFSNSRSEMNVSTLELGDSALYLCASSPFVGPGNEQFFGPGTRLTVL.

About this clone: The CDR3 carries no conserved terminal phenylalanine or tryptophan, so it likely arises from a read error. The limits of the CDR3 on the DNA are not certain, so only TCRdb's listed CDR3 is given. V is TRBV21-1 and J is TRBJ1-2; TRBD1 is taken as the D call from the table, unchecked against the DNA. TRBV21-1 is annotated as a pseudogene. The CDR3 extends over 10 residues, inclusive of both ends. CDR3 loop: CASSNSGGSS.

The V gene is TRBV7-9, the J gene TRBJ1-2; 8 nucleotides align to TRBD1. Per germline, CDR1 SEHNR and CDR2 FQNEAQ (reference sequence). CDR3 size: 15 residues. Trimming took 5 bases from V and 3 from J; bases not matched to a gene: 8. CDR3 sequence: CASSTWDRLDYGYTF. CDR3 DNA sequence: TGTGCCAGCAGCACATGGGACAGGTTGGACTATGGCTACACCTTC.

V is TRBV28 and J is TRBJ1-2; 10 bases match TRBD1. Germline loops: CDR1 MDHEN, CDR2 SYDVKM. The CDR3 is made up of 14 amino acids. The trim removed 10 bases at V and 7 bases at J, leaving 12 bases unmatched. The chain's CDR3 is CATIFGQGVAGYTF. The CDR3 DNA is TGTGCCACCATATTCGGACAGGGGGTTGCTGGCTACACCTTC.

This clone was observed once. The chain couples TRBV11-2 to TRBJ1-1, with D tentatively TRBD1 (5 bases). The V and J ends lost 2 bases and 7 bases respectively, with 11 bases between them. The germline V gene has CDR1 SGHAT and CDR2 FQNNGV. The CDR3 totals 13 residues. CDR3 DNA sequence: TGTGCCAGCAGCTTAAGGATGGACATTGAAGCTTTCTTT. Translated, it gives CASSLRMDIEAFF.

This clone was seen just once. The chain's CDR3 is CASSVGAPPLHF. The CDR3 DNA reads as TGTGCCAGCAGCGTAGGGGCCCCACCCCTCCACTTT. The J gene is TRBJ1-6, the V gene TRBV9; D call uncertain. The V end lost 0 bases, the J end lost 11 bases, and 6 bases lay between the germline ends. Germline V gene data show CDR1 as SGDLS and CDR2 as YYNGEE. The CDR3 spans 12 residues. Together with reference TRBV9 and TRBJ1-6, the CDR3 gives the full variable domain: DSGVTQTPKHLITATGQRVTLRCSPRSGDLSVYWYQQSLDQGLQFLIQYYNGEERAKGNILERFSAQQFPDLHSELNLSSLELGDSALYFCASSVGAPPLHFGNGTRLTVT.

This clone has more than one count but fewer than ten. The chain links TRBV6-6 to TRBJ1-2, with 9 bases identical to TRBD1. CDR1 MNHNY and CDR2 SVGAGI come from the germline V gene (reference sequence). Trimming took 9 bases from V and 13 from J; bases not matched to a gene: 15. The CDR3 is made up of 13 amino acids. The CDR3 DNA follows: TGTGCCAGTTGGACAGGGACAGGGAAAAAGGGCACCTTC. Translation gives CASWTGTGKKGTF.

The chain joins TRBV6-2 or TRBV6-3 to TRBJ1-5; 7 bases align to TRBD1. The V and J ends lost 5 bases and 5 bases, in that order; junction bases with no gene match: 6. This CDR3 spans 14 amino acids. Germline V lookup: CDR1 MNHEY, CDR2 SVGEGT. The CDR3 is CASSRQGAYQPQHF. The CDR3 DNA reads as TGTGCCAGCAGTCGACAGGGTGCCTATCAGCCCCAGCATTTT.

The table lists this clone with a count of one. The chain uses TRBV2 and TRBJ2-3; tentative D call: TRBD1 (5 bases). V was cut by 5 bases and J by 2 bases, with 8 bases left in between. The germline V gene encodes CDR1 SNHLY and CDR2 FYNNEI. This CDR3 has 13 amino acids. The CDR3 nucleotides read TGTGCCAGCAGTTCGGACAACACAGATACGCAGTATTTT. Protein product: CASSSDNTDTQYF.

The chain's CDR3 is CASSIPGQGNYGYTF. The CDR3 DNA is TGTGCCAGTAGTATCCCCGGACAGGGGAACTATGGCTACACCTTC. The chain recombines TRBV19 with TRBJ1-2; 9 bases agree with TRBD1. The CDR3 has 15 residues. V dropped 3 bases and J dropped 2; count of bases not matched to a gene: 4. Germline values: CDR1 LNHDA, CDR2 SQIVND (reference sequence).

This rearrangement joins TRBV19 to TRBJ2-1; 8 bases match TRBD2. The length of the CDR3 is 14 residues. The J segment lost 5 bases and the V segment lost 6 bases, leaving 6 bases of the junction unmatched. CDR1 LNHDA and CDR2 SQIVND come from the germline V gene (reference sequence). CDR3 nucleotide sequence: TGTGCCAGTAGGCCGGCCGGGGGGGACAATGAGCAGTTCTTC. Translation: CASRPAGGDNEQFF.

The V call is TRBV11-2, the J call TRBJ2-5; 11 bases agree with TRBD1. The ends lost 5 bases at V and 5 bases at J; junction bases unmatched: 7. The CDR3 contains 15 residues. The germline V gene encodes CDR1 SGHAT and CDR2 FQNNGV. Here the CDR3 reads CASSLGQGATETQYF. The CDR3 coding sequence is TGTGCCAGCAGCCTCGGACAGGGGGCGACGGAGACCCAGTACTTC.

The V gene is TRBV9, the J gene TRBJ1-1; D may be TRBD1 (5 bases). This CDR3 spans 16 amino acids. CDR1 is SGDLS and CDR2 is YYNGEE in the germline V gene. Trimming cost V 4 bases and J 0 bases, with 16 bases left between them. The CDR3 loop reads CASSTQTLRVNTEAFF. The CDR3 region has the DNA TGTGCCAGCAGCACTCAAACGCTCAGGGTGAACACTGAAGCTTTCTTT. The full variable domain, completed using reference TRBV9 and TRBJ1-1, is DSGVTQTPKHLITATGQRVTLRCSPRSGDLSVYWYQQSLDQGLQFLIQYYNGEERAKGNILERFSAQQFPDLHSELNLSSLELGDSALYFCASSTQTLRVNTEAFFGQGTRLTVV.

The chain joins TRBV2 to TRBJ1-5; D ambiguous. CDR1 and CDR2 (germline): SNHLY, FYNNEI. The V end was cut by 7 bases, the J end by 2 bases, with 9 bases between. CDR3 length equals 13 residues. The CDR3 here is CASKRNGNQPQHF. In DNA, the CDR3 is TGTGCCAGCAAGAGGAACGGCAATCAGCCCCAGCATTTT.

The chain links TRBV4-1 to TRBJ1-1; 9 positions match TRBD1. The ends lost 4 bases at V and 6 bases at J; junction bases unmatched: 12. The CDR3 has 16 amino acids. Per the germline V gene, CDR1 is MGHRA and CDR2 is YSYEKL. The CDR3 here is CASSLPPGQGSPEAFF. The CDR3 nucleotides read TGCGCCAGCAGCCTTCCTCCGGGACAGGGCAGCCCTGAAGCTTTCTTT.

The chain combines TRBV2 with TRBJ1-5; 9 nucleotides agree with TRBD1. V dropped 3 bases and J dropped 5; count of bases not matched to a gene: 2. The germline V gene has CDR1 SNHLY and CDR2 FYNNEI. The CDR3 length is 14 residues. The CDR3 is CASSEDRGYQPQHF. The CDR3 DNA reads TGTGCCAGCAGTGAGGACAGGGGCTATCAGCCCCAGCATTTT.

In regard to this clone: A read error may account for a junction end that differs from germline. The chain links TRBV2 to TRBJ2-7; the match to TRBD1 covers 7 bases. This CDR3 is built from 14 residues. Germline values: CDR1 SNHLY, CDR2 FYNNEI. Here the CDR3 reads CASSEWGREQGILF. The CDR3 DNA is TGTGCCAGCAGTGAATGGGGAAGAGAACAGGGGATCCTCTTC.